This T cell receptor beta chain was documented in a study of tumor-infiltrating lymphocytes in primary liver carcinoma. Study conclusions and caveats: It was in tumors, not blood, that the top-250-clone fraction was significantly higher (p = 0.039).

The CDR3 is made up of 13 amino acids. CDR1 and CDR2 from the germline V gene are SGHDT and YYEEEE. Between roughly 20 and 31 mg of unsorted bulk tissue served as the source from which RNA and DNA were co-extracted. These patients lived with chronic HBV infection and had never been treated. From roughly 0.5 ug total RNA, TCR beta cDNA was generated with a primer in the constant region. A slightly modified ARM-PCR protocol with three nested multiplex PCR rounds produced these TCR beta libraries. The opening two PCR rounds, 10 cycles each, paired TRBV1-TRBV30 forward primers with a C-beta reverse primer. TCRdb used MiXCR to reprocess the multiplex PCR reads, holding one entry per CDR3 protein. The repertoire includes 150,000 to 200,000 distinct CDR3 sequences, around 85% of them detected once, and 15% to 20% sits in the top ten. As for this clonotype: Its specificity is unknown. Sequence at one end of the junction differs from germline and may be a read error.

This receptor was identified in a middle-aged man with primary liver carcinoma and hepatitis B virus infection. What was sequenced was tumor tissue from primary liver carcinoma. This rearrangement joins TRBV5-6 to TRBJ2-7, with D possibly being TRBD1 (5 bases). This CDR3 reads CASSSMGPYEQYF. The CDR3 DNA follows: TGTGCCAGCAGCTCCATGGGGCCATACGAACAGTACTTC.